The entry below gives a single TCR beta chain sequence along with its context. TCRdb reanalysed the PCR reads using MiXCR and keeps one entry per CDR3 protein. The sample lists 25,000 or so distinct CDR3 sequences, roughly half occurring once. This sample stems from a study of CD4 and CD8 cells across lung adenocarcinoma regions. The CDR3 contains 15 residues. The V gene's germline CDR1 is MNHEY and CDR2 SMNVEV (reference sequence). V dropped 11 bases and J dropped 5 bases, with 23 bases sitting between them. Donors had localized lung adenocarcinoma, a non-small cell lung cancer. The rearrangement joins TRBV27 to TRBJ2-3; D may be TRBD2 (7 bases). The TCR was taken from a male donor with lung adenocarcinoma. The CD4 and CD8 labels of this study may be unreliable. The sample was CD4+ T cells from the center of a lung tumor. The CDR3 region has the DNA TGTGCCGGGGGTTTCGGGGGGCGTGGGCAAGATACGCAGTATTTT. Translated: CAGGFGGRGQDTQYF.